This T cell receptor beta chain came from a study of blood T cell repertoires in COVID-19. Study information: Spain, Italy and the United States supplied samples that represented acute and convalescent COVID-19. T cells, B-cell-depleted T cells, or PBMCs supplied cDNA or gDNA.

This CDR3 contains 15 residues. V shed 2 bases, J shed 5 bases, and the junction held 8 bases outside the gene matches. CDR1 is GTSNPN and CDR2 is SVGIG in the germline V gene (reference sequence). Some clones are missing from TCRdb's copy, which holds only in-frame ones; the method was immunoSEQ multiplex PCR. The table includes about 140,000 clones, more than 75% detected once. The sequencing sample was made of peripheral blood. J is TRBJ2-3 and V is TRBV30; 9 nucleotides agree with TRBD1. The receptor comes from a human donor in a cohort sampled during active COVID-19. The CDR3 DNA reads as TGTGCCTGGAGTTTACCAGGACAGGGGCTAGATACGCAGTATTTT. The encoded protein is CAWSLPGQGLDTQYF. Together with reference TRBV30 and TRBJ2-3, the CDR3 gives the full variable domain: SQTIHQWPATLVQPVGSPLSLECTVEGTSNPNLYWYRQAAGRGLQLLFYSVGIGQISSEVPQNLSASRPQDRQFILSSKKLLLSDSGFYLCAWSLPGQGLDTQYFGPGTRLTVL.